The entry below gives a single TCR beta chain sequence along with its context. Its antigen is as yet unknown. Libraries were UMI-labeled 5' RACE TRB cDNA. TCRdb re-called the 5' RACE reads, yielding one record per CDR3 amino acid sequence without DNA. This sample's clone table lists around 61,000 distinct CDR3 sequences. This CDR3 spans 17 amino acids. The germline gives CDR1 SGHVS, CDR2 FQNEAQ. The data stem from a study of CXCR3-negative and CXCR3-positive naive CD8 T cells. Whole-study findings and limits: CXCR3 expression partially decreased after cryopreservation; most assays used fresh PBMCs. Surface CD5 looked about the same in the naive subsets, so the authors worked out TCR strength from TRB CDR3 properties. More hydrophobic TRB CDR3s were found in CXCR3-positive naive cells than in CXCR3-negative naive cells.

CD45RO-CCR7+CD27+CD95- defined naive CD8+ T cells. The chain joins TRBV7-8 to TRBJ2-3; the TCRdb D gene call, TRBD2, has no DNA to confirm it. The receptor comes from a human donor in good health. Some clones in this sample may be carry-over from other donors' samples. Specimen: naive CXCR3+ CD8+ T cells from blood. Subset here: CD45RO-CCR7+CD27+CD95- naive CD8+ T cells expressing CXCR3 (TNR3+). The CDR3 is CASSLAGLADLTDTQYF.